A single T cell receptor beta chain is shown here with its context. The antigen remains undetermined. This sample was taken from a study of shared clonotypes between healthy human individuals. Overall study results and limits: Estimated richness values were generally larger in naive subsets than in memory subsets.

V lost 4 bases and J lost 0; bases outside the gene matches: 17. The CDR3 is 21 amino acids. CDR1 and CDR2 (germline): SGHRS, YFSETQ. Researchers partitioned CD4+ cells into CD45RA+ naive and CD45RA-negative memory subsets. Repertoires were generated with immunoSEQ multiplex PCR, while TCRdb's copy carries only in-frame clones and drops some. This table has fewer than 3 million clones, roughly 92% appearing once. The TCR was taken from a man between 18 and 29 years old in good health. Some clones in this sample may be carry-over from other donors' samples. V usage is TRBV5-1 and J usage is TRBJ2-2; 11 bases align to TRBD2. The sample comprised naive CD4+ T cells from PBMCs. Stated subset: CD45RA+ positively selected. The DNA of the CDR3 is TGCGCCAGCAGCCCTATGGGAATGGTTACTAGCGGGGGAACGAACACCGGGGAGCTGTTTTTT. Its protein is CASSPMGMVTSGGTNTGELFF.